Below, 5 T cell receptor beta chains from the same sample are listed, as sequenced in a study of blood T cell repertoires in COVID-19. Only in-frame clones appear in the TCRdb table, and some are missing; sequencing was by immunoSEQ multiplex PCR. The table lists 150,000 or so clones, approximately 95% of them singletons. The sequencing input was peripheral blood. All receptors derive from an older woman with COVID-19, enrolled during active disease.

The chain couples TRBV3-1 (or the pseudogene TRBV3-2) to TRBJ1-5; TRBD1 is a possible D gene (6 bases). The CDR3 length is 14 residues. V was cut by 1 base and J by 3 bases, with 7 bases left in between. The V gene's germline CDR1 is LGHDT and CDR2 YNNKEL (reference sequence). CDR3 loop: CASSQAGVNQPQHF. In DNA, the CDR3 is TGTGCCAGCAGCCAAGCAGGGGTCAATCAGCCCCAGCATTTT.

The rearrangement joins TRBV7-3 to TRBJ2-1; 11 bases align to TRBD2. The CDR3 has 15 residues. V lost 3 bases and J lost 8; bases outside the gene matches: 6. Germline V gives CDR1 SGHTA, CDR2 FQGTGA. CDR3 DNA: TGTGCCAGCAGCTTGGGACTAGCGGCCATGGATGAGCAGTTCTTC. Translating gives CASSLGLAAMDEQFF. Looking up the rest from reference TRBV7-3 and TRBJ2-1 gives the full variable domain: GAGVSQTPSNKVTEKGKYVELRCDPISGHTALYWYRQSLGQGPEFLIYFQGTGAADDSGLPNDRFFAVRPEGSVSTLKIQRTERGDSAVYLCASSLGLAAMDEQFFGPGTRLTVL.

The CDR3 bases are TGTGCCAGCAGCAAAGGGACAGACCATGGCTACACCTTC. Protein sequence: CASSKGTDHGYTF. This sequence joins TRBV5-8 and TRBJ1-2, with TRBD1 matching over 7 bases. V lost 4 bases to trimming and J lost 6 bases; unmatched junction nucleotides: 6. Germline V gives CDR1 SGHTS, CDR2 YDEGEE. The CDR3 sequence is 13 residues long. Drawing the rest from reference TRBV5-8 and TRBJ1-2, the complete variable domain is EAGVTQSPTHLIKTRGQQATLRCSPISGHTSVYWYQQALGLGLQFLLWYDEGEERNRGNFPPRFSGRQFPNYSSELNVNALELEDSALYLCASSKGTDHGYTFGSGTRLTVV.

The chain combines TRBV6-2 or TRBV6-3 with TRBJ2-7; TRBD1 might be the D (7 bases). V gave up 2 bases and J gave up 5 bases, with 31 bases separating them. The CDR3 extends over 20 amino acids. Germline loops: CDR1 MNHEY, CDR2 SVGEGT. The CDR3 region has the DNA TGTGCCAGCAGTTACAGGTCTTTCTTAATTCGGAGGGGGCGCACCGACGAGCAGTACTTC. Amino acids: CASSYRSFLIRRGRTDEQYF.

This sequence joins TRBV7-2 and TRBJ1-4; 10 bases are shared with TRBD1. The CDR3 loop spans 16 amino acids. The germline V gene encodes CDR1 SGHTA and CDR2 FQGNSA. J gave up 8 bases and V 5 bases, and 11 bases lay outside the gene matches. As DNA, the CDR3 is TGTGCCAGCAGCACCGGACAGGGGGGAGATGGCGAAAAACTGTTTTTT. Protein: CASSTGQGGDGEKLFF.